The T cell receptor beta chain described here comes from a study of T cells after posttransplantation cyclophosphamide. Study observations and caveats: Later blood repertoires were often dominated by clones from the donor CD8+ memory compartment. After PTCy, TRB diversity resembled that of CNI/methotrexate controls. Tissue-infiltrating T cells from skin or gut overlapped little with blood T cells.

Busulfan-fludarabine conditioning, marrow transplant, and cyclophosphamide on days +3 and +4 were administered. This clone came up many times. The antigen is unknown. Here immunoSEQ multiplex PCR was the method, and the copy in TCRdb shows in-frame clones only, minus some. The sample offers a few thousand clones and no singletons, the top ten holding about an eighth. Germline values: CDR1 MNHEY, CDR2 SMNVEV (reference sequence). This CDR3 contains 17 residues. The ends lost 1 base at V and 2 bases at J; junction bases unmatched: 10. Source: PBMCs, taken after allogeneic stem cell transplant with posttransplant cyclophosphamide. This TCR came from a young adult female patient who received an allogeneic stem cell transplant from an unrelated donor, was CMV-positive, and had acute GVHD only. Some of the T cells may derive from the graft donor. This chain connects TRBV27 to TRBJ1-1; 7 bases map to TRBD1. As DNA, the CDR3 is TGTGCCAGCAGTTTATTTGTAGGGGGCGCAATTAACACTGAAGCTTTCTTT. Translated: CASSLFVGGAINTEAFF.